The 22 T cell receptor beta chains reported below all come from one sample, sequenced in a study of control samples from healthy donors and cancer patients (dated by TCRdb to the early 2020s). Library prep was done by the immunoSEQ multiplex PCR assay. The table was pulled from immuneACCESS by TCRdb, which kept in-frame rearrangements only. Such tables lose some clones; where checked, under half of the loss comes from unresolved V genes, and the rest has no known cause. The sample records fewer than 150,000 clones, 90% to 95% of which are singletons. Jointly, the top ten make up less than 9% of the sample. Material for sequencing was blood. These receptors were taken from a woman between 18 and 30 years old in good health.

The CDR3 DNA reads as TGTGCCAGCAGCCCAAAGACTAGCGGGAGTGGAACTAGCACAGATACGCAGTATTTT. As protein: CASSPKTSGSGTSTDTQYF. The chain uses TRBV7-8 and TRBJ2-3; 12 nucleotides match TRBD2. V shed 5 bases, J shed 0 bases, and the junction held 12 bases outside the gene matches. The CDR3 totals 19 residues. Per the germline V gene, CDR1 is SGHVS and CDR2 is FQNEAQ.

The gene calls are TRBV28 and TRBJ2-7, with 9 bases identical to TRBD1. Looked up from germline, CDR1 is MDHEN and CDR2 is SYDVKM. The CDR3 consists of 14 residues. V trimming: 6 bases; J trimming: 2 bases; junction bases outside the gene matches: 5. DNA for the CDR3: TGTGCCAGCAGCACCGGACAGGGGCCCTACGAGCAGTACTTC. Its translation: CASSTGQGPYEQYF. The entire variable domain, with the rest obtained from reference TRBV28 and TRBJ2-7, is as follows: DVKVTQSSRYLVKRTGEKVFLECVQDMDHENMFWYRQDPGLGLRLIYFSYDVKMKEKGDIPEGYSVSREKKERFSLILESASTNQTSMYLCASSTGQGPYEQYFGPGTRLTVT.

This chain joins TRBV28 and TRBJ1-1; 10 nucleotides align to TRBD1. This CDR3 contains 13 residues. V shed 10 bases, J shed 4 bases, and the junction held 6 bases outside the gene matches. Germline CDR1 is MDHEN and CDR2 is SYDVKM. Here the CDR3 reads CATRQGATTEAFF. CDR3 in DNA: TGTGCCACCCGACAGGGGGCGACCACTGAAGCTTTCTTT.

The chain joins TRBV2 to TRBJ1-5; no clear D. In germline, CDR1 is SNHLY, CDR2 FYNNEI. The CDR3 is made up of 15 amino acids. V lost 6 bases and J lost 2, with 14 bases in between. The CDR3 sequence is CASRTLHTGNQPQHF. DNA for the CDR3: TGTGCCAGCAGGACTTTACATACTGGCAATCAGCCCCAGCATTTT. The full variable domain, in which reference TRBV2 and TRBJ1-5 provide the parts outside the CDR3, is EPEVTQTPSHQVTQMGQEVILRCVPISNHLYFYWYRQILGQKVEFLVSFYNNEISEKSEIFDDQFSVERPDGSNFTLKIRSTKLEDSAMYFCASRTLHTGNQPQHFGDGTRLSIL.

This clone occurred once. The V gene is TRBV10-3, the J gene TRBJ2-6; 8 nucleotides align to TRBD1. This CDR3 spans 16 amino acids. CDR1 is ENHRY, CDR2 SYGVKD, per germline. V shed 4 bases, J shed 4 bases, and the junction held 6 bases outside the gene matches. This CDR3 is CAISGSGGPGANVLTF. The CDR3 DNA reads TGTGCCATCAGTGGATCAGGGGGCCCCGGGGCCAACGTCCTGACTTTC.

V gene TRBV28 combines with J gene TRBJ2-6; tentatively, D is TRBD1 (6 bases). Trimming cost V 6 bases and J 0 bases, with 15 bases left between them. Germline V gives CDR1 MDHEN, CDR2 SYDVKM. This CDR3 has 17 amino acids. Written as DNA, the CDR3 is TGTGCCAGCAGCCGCCAACAGGGCAGCTCTGGGGCCAACGTCCTGACTTTC. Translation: CASSRQQGSSGANVLTF.

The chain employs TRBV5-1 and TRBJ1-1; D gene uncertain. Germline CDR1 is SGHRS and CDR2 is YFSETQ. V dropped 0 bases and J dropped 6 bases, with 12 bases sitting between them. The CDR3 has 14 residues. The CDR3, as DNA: TGCGCCAGCAGCTTGGTTCCCGGAGGGCCTGAAGCTTTCTTT. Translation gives CASSLVPGGPEAFF.

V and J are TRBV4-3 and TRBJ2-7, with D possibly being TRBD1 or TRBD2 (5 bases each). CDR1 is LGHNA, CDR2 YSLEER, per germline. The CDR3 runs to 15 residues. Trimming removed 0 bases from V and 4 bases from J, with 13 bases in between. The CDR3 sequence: CASSQEYRGWYEQYF. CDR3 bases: TGCGCCAGCAGCCAAGAGTACCGGGGCTGGTACGAGCAGTACTTC.

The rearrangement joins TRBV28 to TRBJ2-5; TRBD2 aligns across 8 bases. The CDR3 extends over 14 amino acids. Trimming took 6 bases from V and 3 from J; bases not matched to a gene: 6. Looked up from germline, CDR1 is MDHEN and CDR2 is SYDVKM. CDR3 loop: CASRAGGGEETQYF. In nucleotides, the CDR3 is TGTGCCAGCAGGGCGGGGGGCGGGGAAGAGACCCAGTACTTC.

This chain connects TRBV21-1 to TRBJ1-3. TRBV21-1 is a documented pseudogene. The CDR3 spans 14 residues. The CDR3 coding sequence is TGTGCCAGCAGCAAACGGGGTGGTGGAAACACCATATATTTT. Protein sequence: CASSKRGGGNTIYF.

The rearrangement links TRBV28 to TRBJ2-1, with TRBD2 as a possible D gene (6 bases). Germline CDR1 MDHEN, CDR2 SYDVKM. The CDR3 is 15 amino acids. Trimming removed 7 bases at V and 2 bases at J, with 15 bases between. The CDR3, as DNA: TGTGCCAGCACCCAGCAGGGCGGGACCTACAATGAGCAGTTCTTC. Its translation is CASTQQGGTYNEQFF.

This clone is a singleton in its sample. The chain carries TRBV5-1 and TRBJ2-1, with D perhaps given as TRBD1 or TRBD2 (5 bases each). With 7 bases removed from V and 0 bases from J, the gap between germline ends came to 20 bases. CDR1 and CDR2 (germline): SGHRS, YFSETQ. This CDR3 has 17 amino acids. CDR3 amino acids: CASGRDHLVGSYNEQFF. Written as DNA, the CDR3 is TGCGCCAGCGGCCGGGACCACCTAGTGGGCTCCTACAATGAGCAGTTCTTC.

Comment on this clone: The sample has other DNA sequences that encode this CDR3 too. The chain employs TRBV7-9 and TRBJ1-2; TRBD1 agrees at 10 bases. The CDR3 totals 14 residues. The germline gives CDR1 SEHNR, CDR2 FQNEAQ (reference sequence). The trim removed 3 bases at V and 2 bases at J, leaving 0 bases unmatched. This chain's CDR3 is CASSLGQGNYGYTF. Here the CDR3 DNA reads TGTGCCAGCAGCTTGGGACAGGGGAACTATGGCTACACCTTC.

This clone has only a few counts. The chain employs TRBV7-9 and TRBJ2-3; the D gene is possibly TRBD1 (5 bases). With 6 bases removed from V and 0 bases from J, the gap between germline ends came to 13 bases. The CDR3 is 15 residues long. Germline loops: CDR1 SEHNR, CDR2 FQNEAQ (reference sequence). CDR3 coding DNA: TGTGCCAGCAGACTACAGGCGACTAGCACAGATACGCAGTATTTT. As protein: CASRLQATSTDTQYF.

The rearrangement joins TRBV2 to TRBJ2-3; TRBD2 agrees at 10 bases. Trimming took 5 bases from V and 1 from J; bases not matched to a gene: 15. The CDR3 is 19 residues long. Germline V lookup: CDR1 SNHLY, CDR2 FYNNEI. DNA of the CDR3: TGTGCCAGCAGTATTACCCTAGCGGGGGCCCTAGCTGGCACAGATACGCAGTATTTT. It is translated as CASSITLAGALAGTDTQYF. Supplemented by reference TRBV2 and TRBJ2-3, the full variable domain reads EPEVTQTPSHQVTQMGQEVILRCVPISNHLYFYWYRQILGQKVEFLVSFYNNEISEKSEIFDDQFSVERPDGSNFTLKIRSTKLEDSAMYFCASSITLAGALAGTDTQYFGPGTRLTVL.

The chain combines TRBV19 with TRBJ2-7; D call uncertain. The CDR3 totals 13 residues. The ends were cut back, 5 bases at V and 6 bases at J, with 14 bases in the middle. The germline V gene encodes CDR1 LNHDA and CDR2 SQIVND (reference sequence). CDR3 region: CASSATLSGEQYF. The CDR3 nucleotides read TGTGCCAGTAGTGCGACTTTGTCGGGCGAGCAGTACTTC.

The CDR3 spells CASSEYSRVGYGYTF. As DNA, the CDR3 is TGTGCCAGCAGTGAATACTCCCGGGTTGGGTATGGCTACACCTTC. The rearrangement joins TRBV25-1 to TRBJ1-2; D gene ambiguous. Germline V gives CDR1 MGHDK, CDR2 SYGVNS. Trimming took 0 bases from V and 5 from J, leaving 13 bases between them. The CDR3 extends over 15 amino acids.

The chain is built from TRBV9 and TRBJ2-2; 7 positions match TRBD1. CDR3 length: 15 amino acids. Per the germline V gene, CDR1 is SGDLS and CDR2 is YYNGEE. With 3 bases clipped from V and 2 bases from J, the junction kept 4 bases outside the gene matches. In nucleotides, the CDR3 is TGTGCCAGCAGCGCTGGGACAGTTAACACCGGGGAGCTGTTTTTT. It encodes CASSAGTVNTGELFF.

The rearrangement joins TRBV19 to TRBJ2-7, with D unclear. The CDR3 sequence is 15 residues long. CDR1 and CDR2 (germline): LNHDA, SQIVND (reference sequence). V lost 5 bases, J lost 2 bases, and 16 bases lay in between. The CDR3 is CASSPAPGPPYEQYF. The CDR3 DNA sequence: TGTGCCAGTAGTCCTGCCCCAGGTCCCCCCTACGAGCAGTACTTC.

The DNA for the CDR3 is TGTGCCTGGAGTGTTGGGAGCGGGGGCCGATTCTACGAGCAGTACTTC. Translated: CAWSVGSGGRFYEQYF. The V and J genes are TRBV30 and TRBJ2-7, with TRBD2 identical over 8 bases. CDR3 length: 16 residues. Trimming at V came to 0 bases and at J to 3 bases, leaving 10 bases not matched to a gene. Per the germline V gene, CDR1 is GTSNPN and CDR2 is SVGIG (reference sequence).

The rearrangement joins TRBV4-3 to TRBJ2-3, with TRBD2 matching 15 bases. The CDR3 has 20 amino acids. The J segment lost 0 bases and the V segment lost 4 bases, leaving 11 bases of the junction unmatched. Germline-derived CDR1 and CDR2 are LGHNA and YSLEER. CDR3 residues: CASSPKGLAGGKASTDTQYF. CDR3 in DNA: TGCGCCAGCAGCCCTAAAGGACTAGCGGGGGGGAAGGCTAGCACAGATACGCAGTATTTT.

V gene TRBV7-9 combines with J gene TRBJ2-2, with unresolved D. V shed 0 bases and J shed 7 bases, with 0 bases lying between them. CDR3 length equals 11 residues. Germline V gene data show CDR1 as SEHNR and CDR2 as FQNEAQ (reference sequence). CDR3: CASSLAGELFF. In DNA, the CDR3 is TGTGCCAGCAGCTTAGCCGGGGAGCTGTTTTTT. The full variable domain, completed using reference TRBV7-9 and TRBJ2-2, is DTGVSQNPRHKITKRGQNVTFRCDPISEHNRLYWYRQTLGQGPEFLTYFQNEAQLEKSRLLSDRFSAERPKGSFSTLEIQRTEQGDSAMYLCASSLAGELFFGEGSRLTVL.